The 14 T cell receptor beta chains presented below share a single source sample, sequenced in a study of blood T cell repertoires in COVID-19. The method was immunoSEQ multiplex PCR; TCRdb's version includes in-frame clones alone and lacks a portion of them. The table includes about 300,000 clones, roughly 89% detected once. Source material: PBMCs or T cells enriched from blood (not recorded which). Every receptor here comes from a middle-aged woman who had recovered from COVID-19.

The rearrangement joins TRBV12-3 or TRBV12-4 to TRBJ2-7, with D possibly TRBD2 on 6 matching bases. The V end lost 6 bases, the J end lost 4 bases, and 10 bases lay between the germline ends. The CDR3 sequence is 12 residues long. DNA of the CDR3: TGTGCCAGCAGCCGGACTATATACGAGCAGTACTTC. Protein: CASSRTIYEQYF.

The chain uses TRBV5-1 and TRBJ2-7, with no clear D. The V gene lost 0 bases and the J gene lost 3 bases, with 13 bases spanning the gap. The CDR3 covers 15 residues. Germline assignment: CDR1 SGHRS and CDR2 YFSETQ. In DNA form, the CDR3 reads TGCGCCAGCAGCTTGGTAGCATCACGAGGCTACGAGCAGTACTTC. Translating it yields CASSLVASRGYEQYF.

The chain uses TRBV6-2 or TRBV6-3 and TRBJ1-5; TRBD1 agrees at 9 bases. Per germline, CDR1 MNHEY and CDR2 SVGEGT. This CDR3 spans 15 amino acids. The V gene end was trimmed by 5 bases and the J gene end by 4 bases; junction bases not matched to a gene: 6. The CDR3 DNA reads TGTGCCAGCAGTACAGGGGGCTTGGGAAATCAGCCCCAGCATTTT. It translates to CASSTGGLGNQPQHF.

The chain links TRBV6-2 or TRBV6-3 to TRBJ2-3; unclear D gene. CDR1 is MNHEY and CDR2 is SVGEGT in the germline V gene. V was cut by 4 bases and J by 3 bases, with 5 bases left in between. The CDR3 is made up of 12 amino acids. The CDR3 DNA reads as TGTGCCAGCAGTTCGGTGACAGATACGCAGTATTTT. This translates into CASSSVTDTQYF.

The rearrangement uses TRBV29-1 and TRBJ1-3; D gene unclear. The V end lost 4 bases, the J end lost 0 bases, and 10 bases lay between the germline ends. Germline values: CDR1 SQVTM, CDR2 ANQGSEA. The length of the CDR3 is 14 residues. CDR3 nucleotide sequence: TGCAGCGTTGCGCTCAAGAGCTCTGGAAACACCATATATTTT. Translation gives CSVALKSSGNTIYF. Looking up the rest from reference TRBV29-1 and TRBJ1-3 gives the full variable domain: SAVISQKPSRDICQRGTSLTIQCQVDSQVTMMFWYRQQPGQSLTLIATANQGSEATYESGFVIDKFPISRPNLTFSTLTVSNMSPEDSSIYLCSVALKSSGNTIYFGEGSWLTVV.

The chain recombines TRBV2 with TRBJ2-7, with D perhaps TRBD1 (5 bases). The CDR3 extends over 14 amino acids. Germline CDR1 reads SNHLY; CDR2 reads FYNNEI. Trimming stripped 2 bases from V and 4 bases from J, with 12 bases between. CDR3 sequence: CASSESQDIYEQYF. Written as DNA, the CDR3 is TGTGCCAGCAGTGAATCCCAGGACATTTACGAGCAGTACTTC. The variable domain in full, completed from reference TRBV2 and TRBJ2-7, reads EPEVTQTPSHQVTQMGQEVILRCVPISNHLYFYWYRQILGQKVEFLVSFYNNEISEKSEIFDDQFSVERPDGSNFTLKIRSTKLEDSAMYFCASSESQDIYEQYFGPGTRLTVT.

The J gene is TRBJ2-6, the V gene TRBV7-2; tentative D call: TRBD2 (6 bases). Trimming stripped 1 base from V and 2 bases from J, with 6 bases between. The length of the CDR3 is 15 residues. Germline CDR1 and CDR2: SGHTA and FQGNSA. CDR3 DNA: TGTGCCAGCAGCTTAGGGGGGGCTGGGGCCAACGTCCTGACTTTC. Translated, it gives CASSLGGAGANVLTF.

This chain joins TRBV5-5 and TRBJ2-5; possible D gene TRBD2, 6 bases. Per germline, CDR1 SGHKS and CDR2 YYEKEE (reference sequence). This CDR3 comprises 15 residues. V dropped 5 bases and J dropped 5 bases, with 19 bases sitting between them. The CDR3 DNA is TGTGCCAGCAGTCATCGCCCCCGGGAGCAGGAGACCCAGTACTTC. Its translation: CASSHRPREQETQYF.

This chain links TRBV7-3 with TRBJ2-1; the match to TRBD2 covers 13 bases. Germline CDR1 is SGHTA and CDR2 is FQGTGA. This CDR3 is built from 17 residues. J was trimmed by 7 bases and V by 0 bases; bases with no gene match: 6. The chain's CDR3 is CASSLTRGLAGVNEQFF. For the CDR3, the DNA is TGTGCCAGCAGCTTAACACGCGGACTAGCGGGAGTGAATGAGCAGTTCTTC. The complete variable domain, with remaining parts taken from reference TRBV7-3 and TRBJ2-1, reads GAGVSQTPSNKVTEKGKYVELRCDPISGHTALYWYRQSLGQGPEFLIYFQGTGAADDSGLPNDRFFAVRPEGSVSTLKIQRTERGDSAVYLCASSLTRGLAGVNEQFFGPGTRLTVL.

This clone was detected once. This chain joins TRBV7-2 and TRBJ2-7; 15 bases agree with TRBD2. This CDR3 contains 16 residues. Germline V lookup: CDR1 SGHTA, CDR2 FQGNSA. With V trimmed by 6 bases and J by 6 bases, 9 bases remained unmatched. The CDR3 spells CASSTPGLAGGGEQYF. The CDR3 bases are TGTGCCAGCAGTACCCCGGGACTAGCGGGGGGAGGCGAGCAGTACTTC. Full variable domain (rest looked up from reference TRBV7-2 and TRBJ2-7): GAGVSQSPSNKVTEKGKDVELRCDPISGHTALYWYRQSLGQGLEFLIYFQGNSAPDKSGLPSDRFSAERTGGSVSTLTIQRTQQEDSAVYLCASSTPGLAGGGEQYFGPGTRLTVT.

The chain couples TRBV19 to TRBJ1-6; TRBD1 agrees at 8 bases. CDR1 is LNHDA and CDR2 is SQIVND in the germline V gene (reference sequence). Germline trimming cut 6 bases from V and 7 bases from J; bases unmatched to any gene: 5. The CDR3 runs to 14 residues. CDR3 in amino acids: CASRTGTGNSPLHF. The CDR3 DNA is TGTGCCAGTAGGACCGGGACAGGCAATTCACCCCTCCACTTT.

V and J are TRBV20-1 and TRBJ1-6; no definite D call. The CDR3 spans 14 residues. The V gene lost 3 bases and the J gene lost 14 bases, with 20 bases spanning the gap. Germline values: CDR1 DFQATT, CDR2 SNEGSKA (reference sequence). The CDR3 DNA reads as TGCAGTGCTAGTCACGGGGTAGATCGGGGAGCCCTCCACTTT. Translating gives CSASHGVDRGALHF.

The V call is TRBV9, the J call TRBJ1-1; D is perhaps TRBD1 (5 bases). Trimming took off 3 bases at V and 5 bases at J, with 14 bases between the two ends. Germline CDR1 is SGDLS and CDR2 is YYNGEE. The CDR3 has 14 amino acids. CDR3 loop: CASSAGTGGTEAFF. For the CDR3, the DNA is TGTGCCAGCAGCGCCGGGACCGGGGGAACTGAAGCTTTCTTT.

The gene calls are TRBV7-9 and TRBJ1-1; 8 bases match TRBD1. From germline, CDR1 is SEHNR and CDR2 FQNEAQ (reference sequence). This CDR3 has 12 amino acids. V shed 5 bases, J shed 6 bases, and the junction held 2 bases outside the gene matches. The CDR3 spells CASSAQGAEAFF. CDR3 nucleotides: TGTGCCAGCAGCGCACAGGGGGCTGAAGCTTTCTTT.